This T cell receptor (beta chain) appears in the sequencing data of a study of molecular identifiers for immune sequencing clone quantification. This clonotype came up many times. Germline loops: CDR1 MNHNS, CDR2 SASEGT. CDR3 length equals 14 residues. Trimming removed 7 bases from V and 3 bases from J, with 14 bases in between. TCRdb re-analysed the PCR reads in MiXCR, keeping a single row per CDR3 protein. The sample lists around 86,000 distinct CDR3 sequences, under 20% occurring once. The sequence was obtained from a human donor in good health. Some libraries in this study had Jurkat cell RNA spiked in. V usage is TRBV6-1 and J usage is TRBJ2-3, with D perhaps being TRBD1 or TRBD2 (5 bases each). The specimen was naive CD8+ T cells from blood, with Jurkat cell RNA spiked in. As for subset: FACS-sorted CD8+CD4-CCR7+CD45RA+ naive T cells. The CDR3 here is CASNKGTTTDTQYF. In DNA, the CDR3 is TGTGCCAGCAATAAGGGGACGACGACAGATACGCAGTATTTT.